The 26 T cell receptor beta chains below come from one sample, sequenced in a study of blood T cell repertoires in COVID-19. Repertoires were generated with immunoSEQ multiplex PCR, while TCRdb's copy carries only in-frame clones and drops some. The sample carries roughly 68,000 clones, 89% recorded once. Sequencing was carried out using peripheral blood. These receptors were obtained from a woman between 45 and 60 years old with active COVID-19.

The chain combines TRBV2 with TRBJ2-6; D is unresolved. V lost 3 bases, J lost 1 base, and 7 bases lay in between. CDR1 and CDR2 from the germline V gene are SNHLY and FYNNEI. The CDR3 extends over 15 amino acids. CDR3 in DNA: TGTGCCAGCAGTGACAGACTGTCTGGGGCCAACGTCCTGACTTTC. Protein: CASSDRLSGANVLTF.

The V call is TRBV5-1, the J call TRBJ1-1, with TRBD1 matching over 7 bases. The germline V gene has CDR1 SGHRS and CDR2 YFSETQ. The CDR3 has 16 residues. J was trimmed by 4 bases and V by 6 bases; bases with no gene match: 15. Here the CDR3 reads CASTMTGFRLGTEAFF. The DNA for the CDR3 is TGCGCCAGCACCATGACAGGGTTTCGCTTGGGCACTGAAGCTTTCTTT.

The V gene is TRBV5-1, the J gene TRBJ1-5, with 9 bases matching TRBD1. This CDR3 contains 15 residues. CDR1 and CDR2 from the germline V gene are SGHRS and YFSETQ. Germline trimming cut 4 bases from V and 1 base from J; bases unmatched to any gene: 3. For the CDR3, the DNA is TGCGCCAGCAGCCACGGGACAGGGAGCAATCAGCCCCAGCATTTT. It specifies CASSHGTGSNQPQHF.

The table lists this clone with a count of one. The rearrangement uses TRBV27 and TRBJ1-2, with D maybe TRBD1 (6 bases). The CDR3 loop spans 15 amino acids. CDR1 and CDR2 (germline): MNHEY, SMNVEV (reference sequence). V was trimmed by 10 bases and J by 8 bases, leaving 26 bases between them. Here the CDR3 DNA reads TGTGCCACCTCTACACTGAGCCGGGACAAGGGAGGCTACACCTTC. Protein product: CATSTLSRDKGGYTF.

This sequence joins TRBV20-1 and TRBJ1-3; no clear D. The CDR3 is made up of 13 amino acids. Deletions cut 3 bases from V and 0 bases from J, with 6 bases between. Germline-derived CDR1 and CDR2 are DFQATT and SNEGSKA (reference sequence). Here the CDR3 DNA reads TGCAGTGCTAGTGGGCCCTCTGGAAACACCATATATTTT. Translation: CSASGPSGNTIYF.

V usage is TRBV24-1 and J usage is TRBJ2-2; TRBD2 matches 9 bases. This CDR3 is 16 amino acids long. Germline V gene data show CDR1 as KGHDR and CDR2 as SFDVKD. V was pared by 5 bases and J by 5 bases, with 8 bases of the junction left unmatched. The CDR3 sequence: CATSAAAGGETGELFF. The CDR3 nucleotides read TGTGCCACCAGTGCCGCAGCGGGAGGAGAAACCGGGGAGCTGTTTTTT.

This chain connects TRBV18 to TRBJ2-2, with D unclear. Trimming removed 0 bases at V and 2 bases at J, with 10 bases between. The CDR3 covers 16 residues. The germline V gene has CDR1 KGHSH and CDR2 LQKENI. Here the CDR3 reads CASSPPGQENTGELFF. The CDR3 DNA reads as TGTGCCAGCTCACCACCGGGCCAGGAAAACACCGGGGAGCTGTTTTTT.

The chain has TRBV6-5 and TRBJ2-7; 8 bases match TRBD1. Per the germline V gene, CDR1 is MNHEY and CDR2 is SVGAGI. J gave up 5 bases and V 6 bases, and 6 bases lay outside the gene matches. The CDR3 is 13 amino acids. The CDR3 nucleotides read TGTGCCAGCAGACCGGACAGGGTGGACGAGCAGTACTTC. This translates into CASRPDRVDEQYF.

The V and J genes are TRBV6-5 and TRBJ2-7; a weak D match, TRBD2 (6 bases). Germline CDR1 reads MNHEY; CDR2 reads SVGAGI. V was trimmed by 7 bases and J by 9 bases, leaving 19 bases between them. The CDR3 is made up of 13 amino acids. The DNA of the CDR3 is TGTGCCAGCACCCGGACTTCGGGGGACGGGCAGTACTTC. This codes for CASTRTSGDGQYF.

This chain's CDR3 is CASSLVAVSTDTQYF. The CDR3, as DNA: TGTGCCAGCAGCTTGGTGGCAGTCAGCACAGATACGCAGTATTTT. The chain joins TRBV5-6 to TRBJ2-3; no firm D call. The CDR3 is made up of 15 amino acids. Germline loops: CDR1 SGHDT, CDR2 YYEEEE. V lost 0 bases, J lost 0 bases, and 8 bases lay in between.

J is TRBJ2-7 and V is TRBV10-2; TRBD2 matches 11 bases. Germline V gene sequence: CDR1 WSHSY, CDR2 SAAADI. This CDR3 region has 14 residues. The ends lost 2 bases at V and 3 bases at J; junction bases unmatched: 0. The CDR3 nucleotides are TGCGCCAGCAGTGAGCTAGCGGGGGGCTACGAGCAGTACTTC. This gives the protein CASSELAGGYEQYF.

The genes are TRBV19 and TRBJ1-1; D is perhaps TRBD1 (5 bases). V was clipped by 5 bases and J by 0 bases, with 16 bases between them. Per the germline V gene, CDR1 is LNHDA and CDR2 is SQIVND (reference sequence). This CDR3 spans 16 amino acids. CDR3 sequence: CASSRDGHNMNTEAFF. The DNA of the CDR3 is TGTGCCAGTAGTCGAGATGGACACAACATGAACACTGAAGCTTTCTTT.

The genes are TRBV7-3 and TRBJ2-1; TRBD2 aligns across 8 bases. Trimming cost V 5 bases and J 7 bases; bases outside gene matches: 4. The CDR3 runs 13 residues. Per germline, CDR1 SGHTA and CDR2 FQGTGA. CDR3 loop: CASSDGTRNEQFF. The DNA for the CDR3 is TGTGCCAGCAGCGACGGGACTAGGAATGAGCAGTTCTTC.

The chain combines TRBV6-5 with TRBJ1-1; 10 bases match TRBD1. Trimming took 6 bases from V and 5 from J; bases not matched to a gene: 6. The CDR3 spans 14 residues. Germline CDR1 is MNHEY and CDR2 is SVGAGI. In DNA form, the CDR3 reads TGTGCCAGCAGCTGGACAGGGGGGGAAACTGAAGCTTTCTTT. It yields the protein CASSWTGGETEAFF.

This chain joins TRBV24-1 and TRBJ2-1; TRBD1 might be the D (5 bases). The CDR3 length is 14 residues. Trimming cost V 4 bases and J 6 bases, with 12 bases left between them. Germline assignment: CDR1 KGHDR and CDR2 SFDVKD. This CDR3 is CATSDRARGNEQFF. DNA of the CDR3: TGTGCCACCAGTGACCGGGCTAGGGGCAATGAGCAGTTCTTC.

The J gene is TRBJ2-2, the V gene TRBV5-1, with a tentative D call TRBD1 (5 bases). The CDR3 loop spans 14 amino acids. Between the trimmed V and J ends, which lost 3 bases and 4 bases, there was a span of 10 bases. In germline, CDR1 is SGHRS, CDR2 YFSETQ. CDR3 amino acids: CASSWQGGTGELFF. The CDR3 bases are TGCGCCAGCAGCTGGCAGGGTGGCACCGGGGAGCTGTTTTTT.

CDR3 DNA: TGTGCCAGCAGCCTGAGGCCTCGGGCTAGCGGGAGCCCAGATACGCAGTATTTT. Amino acids: CASSLRPRASGSPDTQYF. The V gene is TRBV7-3, the J gene TRBJ2-3; 10 bases align to TRBD2. The CDR3 runs 18 residues. Looked up from germline, CDR1 is SGHTA and CDR2 is FQGTGA. Losses at the gene ends were 5 bases for V and 4 bases for J; bases not matched to a gene: 15. Using reference TRBV7-3 and TRBJ2-3 for the parts outside the CDR3, the full variable domain is GAGVSQTPSNKVTEKGKYVELRCDPISGHTALYWYRQSLGQGPEFLIYFQGTGAADDSGLPNDRFFAVRPEGSVSTLKIQRTERGDSAVYLCASSLRPRASGSPDTQYFGPGTRLTVL.

The V gene is TRBV5-1, the J gene TRBJ2-3; D ambiguous. Germline V lookup: CDR1 SGHRS, CDR2 YFSETQ. This CDR3 has 15 residues. With 5 bases removed from V and 0 bases from J, the gap between germline ends came to 13 bases. The CDR3 DNA reads as TGCGCCAGCAGTGGAGCGCTTGCTAGCACAGATACGCAGTATTTT. Encoded protein: CASSGALASTDTQYF.

This chain joins TRBV6-2 or TRBV6-3 and TRBJ2-2; 14 bases line up with TRBD2. The CDR3 has 18 amino acids. In germline, CDR1 is MNHEY, CDR2 SVGEGT. V trimming: 1 base; J trimming: 0 bases; junction bases outside the gene matches: 1. CDR3 nucleotide sequence: TGTGCCAGCAGTTACTTGGGACTAGCGGGAGCGAACACCGGGGAGCTGTTTTTT. Translating gives CASSYLGLAGANTGELFF.

The rearrangement joins TRBV27 to TRBJ2-3, with 8 bases aligning to TRBD2. With V trimmed by 5 bases and J by 5 bases, 3 bases remained unmatched. The germline V gene has CDR1 MNHEY and CDR2 SMNVEV (reference sequence). The CDR3 loop spans 13 amino acids. The chain's CDR3 is CASSPRGGDTQYF. CDR3 coding DNA: TGTGCCAGCAGTCCCCGGGGGGGAGATACGCAGTATTTT.

This chain connects TRBV14 to TRBJ2-2; D perhaps matches TRBD1 (6 bases). CDR3 size: 16 residues. The germline CDR1 and CDR2 sequences are SGHDN and FVKESK. Trimming stripped 3 bases from V and 5 bases from J, with 16 bases between. The CDR3 DNA reads TGTGCCAGCAGCCACGCCAGGGGTTATTTGACCGGGGAGCTGTTTTTT. As protein: CASSHARGYLTGELFF.

The chain employs TRBV27 and TRBJ2-5; 14 nucleotides match TRBD2. CDR1 and CDR2 (germline): MNHEY, SMNVEV (reference sequence). J lost 1 base, V lost 3 bases, and 1 base had no gene match. This CDR3 region has 16 residues. The CDR3 region has the DNA TGTGCCAGCAGTTTCGGACTAGCGGGAGGCCAAGAGACCCAGTACTTC. Amino acid sequence: CASSFGLAGGQETQYF.

This clone appeared a single time. The chain is built from TRBV10-1 and TRBJ2-5, with TRBD2 matching over 7 bases. J was trimmed by 4 bases and V by 8 bases; bases with no gene match: 4. Germline CDR1 and CDR2: WNHNN and SYGVQD (reference sequence). The CDR3 is made up of 12 amino acids. The CDR3 nucleotides are TGCGCCAGCTCTAGCGGAGGAGAGACCCAGTACTTC. Amino acids: CASSSGGETQYF.

The chain recombines TRBV7-6 with TRBJ2-1, with TRBD1 as a possible D gene (6 bases). V was cut by 2 bases and J by 11 bases, with 10 bases left in between. CDR3 length: 12 amino acids. The V gene's germline CDR1 is SGHVS and CDR2 FNYEAQ. The CDR3 reads CASSLPGEKQFF. The CDR3 nucleotides are TGTGCCAGCAGCTTACCAGGGGAAAAGCAGTTCTTC. The variable domain in full, with the rest retrieved from reference TRBV7-6 and TRBJ2-1, is GAGVSQSPRYKVTKRGQDVALRCDPISGHVSLYWYRQALGQGPEFLTYFNYEAQQDKSGLPNDRFSAERPEGSISTLTIQRTEQRDSAMYRCASSLPGEKQFFGPGTRLTVL.

The sample holds a few counts of this clone. This chain uses TRBV4-1 with TRBJ2-5; 15 nucleotides align to TRBD2. The germline CDR1 and CDR2 sequences are MGHRA and YSYEKL. Trimming took 1 base from V and 5 from J; bases not matched to a gene: 5. The CDR3 spans 17 residues. CDR3 sequence (DNA): TGCGCCAGCAGCCAAGCGCCCGGACTAGCGGGGGGGGAGACCCAGTACTTC. It specifies CASSQAPGLAGGETQYF.

This clone was counted a single time. The chain links TRBV5-1 to TRBJ2-7; TRBD2 matches 13 bases. The V gene end was trimmed by 4 bases and the J gene end by 7 bases; junction bases not matched to a gene: 5. This CDR3 contains 14 residues. The germline V gene encodes CDR1 SGHRS and CDR2 YFSETQ. CDR3: CASSGGLAGIEQYF. CDR3 coding DNA: TGCGCCAGCAGCGGGGGACTAGCGGGGATAGAGCAGTACTTC.